This T cell receptor (beta chain) was sequenced in a study of technical replicates of blood from a handful of donors. CDR3 length equals 12 residues. V lost 4 bases and J 2 bases, leaving 5 bases between the germline ends. Looked up from germline, CDR1 is SGHRS and CDR2 is YFSETQ. The protocol was immunoSEQ multiplex PCR, while the TCRdb copy is restricted to in-frame clones and leaves out a portion. The data hold 85,000 to 100,000 clones, with approximately 95% observed a single time. The chain has TRBV5-1 and TRBJ2-3; D not resolved. The source material was T cells isolated from PBMCs. The source is a human donor in good health. The CDR3 bases are TGCGCCAGCAGCCTTTTCACAGATACGCAGTATTTT. Its translation is CASSLFTDTQYF.